This TCR beta chain originates from a study of T cells after posttransplantation cyclophosphamide. Broader study findings: Tissue-infiltrating T cells from skin or gut overlapped little with blood T cells.

V lost 3 bases to trimming and J lost 4 bases, with 7 bases between them. CDR1 SGHAT and CDR2 FQNNGV come from the germline V gene. The CDR3 consists of 13 residues. This clone was seen repeatedly, ten times or more. What it recognizes is unknown. Assay used: immunoSEQ multiplex PCR; TCRdb lists only in-frame clones, some missing. The sample contains 9,500 to 15,000 clones, none of them singletons. The sequencing input was PBMCs. The chain has TRBV11-2 and TRBJ2-1; D ambiguous. This clonotype was obtained from a woman in her thirties or forties in good health, CMV-negative, and a related stem cell transplant donor. CDR3 amino acids: CASSFDIYNEQFF. As DNA, the CDR3 is TGTGCCAGCAGCTTCGACATTTACAATGAGCAGTTCTTC. Based on the CDR3 plus reference TRBV11-2 and TRBJ2-1, the full variable domain is EAGVAQSPRYKIIEKRQSVAFWCNPISGHATLYWYQQILGQGPKLLIQFQNNGVVDDSQLPKDRFSAERLKGVDSTLKIQPAKLEDSAVYLCASSFDIYNEQFFGPGTRLTVL.